Here is one TCR beta chain with its context. Its matching antigen is unknown. The record originates from a study of cytotoxic CD8 clonotypes in ibrutinib-treated CLL. Study findings and constraints: The clonality went up when patients responded to ibrutinib and dropped back toward baseline at progression.

The CDR3 is 16 residues long. Germline CDR1 SGHKS, CDR2 YYEKEE (reference sequence). Trimming cost V 0 bases and J 2 bases; bases outside gene matches: 7. Profiling relied on immunoSEQ multiplex PCR, and the TCRdb table lists in-frame clones only, not all of them. This table holds 30,000 to 40,000 clones, 70% found once. V gene TRBV5-5 combines with J gene TRBJ2-7; 8 bases line up with TRBD1. This sequence was found in a human donor with chronic lymphocytic leukemia. The material was PBMCs, obtained at disease progression, from a patient treated with ibrutinib. CDR3 region: CASSLEDWTGPYEQYF. CDR3 nucleotide sequence: TGTGCCAGCAGCTTGGAGGACTGGACAGGGCCCTACGAGCAGTACTTC.